This T cell receptor (beta chain) was observed in a study of CD8 T cells in ankylosing spondylitis. Overall study findings and caveats: Reportedly, disease-linked clones are significantly enriched in ankylosing spondylitis patients' matched synovial fluid. A motif in TCR beta, a set of roughly eight highly homologous variants, appeared characteristic of ankylosing spondylitis blood.

The CDR3 covers 14 residues. The V gene end was trimmed by 4 bases and the J gene end by 8 bases; junction bases not matched to a gene: 6. Germline loops: CDR1 MNHEY, CDR2 SVGAGI. TCRdb re-derived calls from the 5' RACE reads in MiXCR, one entry per CDR3 protein. This table holds under 250,000 distinct CDR3 sequences, 32% found once. This clonotype turned up a few times. Antigen unknown. The chain has TRBV6-5 and TRBJ2-2, with 8 bases that match TRBD2. Specimen: blood, either unsorted or a sorted T cell fraction (not recorded which). The receptor's source is a male donor with ankylosing spondylitis or in good health (not recorded which). CDR3 bases: TGTGCCAGCAGTTCTCGGACTAGCCCAGGGGAGCTGTTTTTT. It translates to CASSSRTSPGELFF.